This entry lists 13 T cell receptor beta chains sequenced from one sample in a study of blood T cell repertoires in COVID-19. Some clones are missing from TCRdb's copy, which holds only in-frame ones; the method was immunoSEQ multiplex PCR. The repertoire includes approximately 150,000 clones, roughly 86% of them detected once, and approximately 0.95% sits in the top ten. The sample was peripheral blood. All receptors come from a woman between 45 and 60 years old with acute or convalescent COVID-19.

The chain is built from TRBV9 and TRBJ2-7; a weak D match, TRBD2 (5 bases). The CDR3 consists of 13 residues. V was pared by 2 bases and J by 3 bases, with 9 bases between. The V gene's germline CDR1 is SGDLS and CDR2 YYNGEE. CDR3 loop: CASSVTAGYEQYF. CDR3 coding DNA: TGTGCCAGCAGCGTCACGGCGGGCTACGAGCAGTACTTC.

The genes are TRBV28 and TRBJ2-1, with 7 bases lining up with TRBD1. The CDR3 consists of 15 residues. Trimming took 4 bases from V and 6 from J; bases not matched to a gene: 9. Germline CDR1 is MDHEN and CDR2 is SYDVKM. CDR3 residues: CASSSRQGVSNEQFF. The CDR3 DNA is TGTGCCAGCAGTTCTCGACAGGGCGTCTCCAATGAGCAGTTCTTC.

This chain connects TRBV5-6 to TRBJ2-7; 9 positions match TRBD1. The V gene's germline CDR1 is SGHDT and CDR2 YYEEEE. The CDR3 spans 15 residues. The V and J ends lost 0 bases and 0 bases, in that order; junction bases with no gene match: 1. The CDR3 nucleotides are TGTGCCAGCAGCTTGGGGGACAGGGACTCCTACGAGCAGTACTTC. Encoded protein: CASSLGDRDSYEQYF.

The chain joins TRBV30 to TRBJ1-2, with no clear D. Germline V gives CDR1 GTSNPN, CDR2 SVGIG (reference sequence). The CDR3 extends over 14 amino acids. Trimming pared 4 bases from V and 2 bases from J, leaving 14 bases between. The CDR3 coding sequence is TGTGCCTGGACCCCAGGACTGGCCAACTATGGCTACACCTTC. Protein sequence: CAWTPGLANYGYTF.

The chain recombines TRBV5-4 with TRBJ1-1; TRBD1 matches at 11 bases. The CDR3 covers 17 residues. V was clipped by 0 bases and J by 0 bases; unmatched bases: 4. Germline-derived CDR1 and CDR2 are SGHNT and YYREEE (reference sequence). The CDR3 loop is CASSLDGTGGLNTEAFF. The DNA of the CDR3 is TGTGCCAGCAGCTTGGACGGGACAGGGGGTTTGAACACTGAAGCTTTCTTT.

J is TRBJ2-3 and V is TRBV3-1 (or the pseudogene TRBV3-2); D not resolved. CDR3 length: 15 residues. CDR1 is LGHDT, CDR2 YNNKEL, per germline (reference sequence). The V end lost 4 bases, the J end lost 6 bases, and 17 bases lay between the germline ends. The CDR3 nucleotides read TGTGCCAGCAGCCCGGGTGCGTCTCCTTGGGATACGCAGTATTTT. Its translation is CASSPGASPWDTQYF.

The chain links TRBV3-1 (or the pseudogene TRBV3-2) to TRBJ1-6; 8 nucleotides line up with TRBD1. Germline values: CDR1 LGHDT, CDR2 YNNKEL (reference sequence). Unmatched junction bases numbered 9, after V lost 4 bases and J lost 7 bases. The CDR3 spans 16 residues. The CDR3 protein is CASSRDRGVKNSPLHF. As DNA, the CDR3 is TGTGCCAGCAGCCGAGACAGGGGTGTGAAAAATTCACCCCTCCACTTT.

This clone appeared once. The chain has TRBV11-1 and TRBJ2-1, with 11 nucleotides matching TRBD2. With V trimmed by 7 bases and J by 4 bases, 6 bases remained unmatched. Germline V gene lookup returns CDR1 SGHAT and CDR2 FQDESV (reference sequence). The CDR3 extends over 15 amino acids. The CDR3 DNA sequence: TGTGCCAGCAAAACCGGGACTAGCGGTTACAATGAGCAGTTCTTC. Its protein product is CASKTGTSGYNEQFF.

The rearrangement joins TRBV19 to TRBJ2-2; D not resolved. The CDR3 has 12 amino acids. The V gene's germline CDR1 is LNHDA and CDR2 SQIVND (reference sequence). Trimming left V 6 bases short and J 7 bases short, with 9 bases between. The CDR3: CASRKTGGELFF. The CDR3 DNA is TGTGCCAGTAGAAAGACGGGCGGGGAGCTGTTTTTT.

J is TRBJ1-1 and V is TRBV11-2, with TRBD1 as a possible D gene (5 bases). V gave up 0 bases and J gave up 1 base, with 9 bases separating them. Germline CDR1 is SGHAT and CDR2 is FQNNGV. The CDR3 spans 15 residues. The CDR3 DNA is TGTGCCAGCAGCTTAGATTGGGGGGGGAACACTGAAGCTTTCTTT. It yields the protein CASSLDWGGNTEAFF.

V is TRBV7-2 and J is TRBJ2-2; 8 bases align to TRBD1. The V and J ends lost 0 bases and 7 bases, in that order; junction bases with no gene match: 4. Per germline, CDR1 SGHTA and CDR2 FQGNSA. CDR3 length: 15 amino acids. The CDR3 region has the DNA TGTGCCAGCAGCTTAGCCGGACAGGGCAGCGGGGAGCTGTTTTTT. It codes for CASSLAGQGSGELFF. Looking up the rest from reference TRBV7-2 and TRBJ2-2 gives the full variable domain: GAGVSQSPSNKVTEKGKDVELRCDPISGHTALYWYRQSLGQGLEFLIYFQGNSAPDKSGLPSDRFSAERTGGSVSTLTIQRTQQEDSAVYLCASSLAGQGSGELFFGEGSRLTVL.

In its sample, this clone was seen a few times. The chain combines TRBV18 with TRBJ2-7; TRBD2 agrees at 10 bases. CDR3 length: 15 amino acids. Germline lookup yields CDR1 KGHSH and CDR2 LQKENI. V lost 0 bases, J lost 4 bases, and 3 bases stayed unmatched. CDR3: CASSPPQREGYEQYF. CDR3 sequence (DNA): TGTGCCAGCTCACCACCTCAGCGGGAGGGTTACGAGCAGTACTTC.

The genes are TRBV7-3 and TRBJ2-6, with TRBD2 matching over 9 bases. Germline V CDR1 and CDR2: SGHTA, FQGTGA. V lost 2 bases to trimming and J lost 0 bases; unmatched junction nucleotides: 2. The CDR3 extends over 17 amino acids. The CDR3 spells CASSLAGGYSGANVLTF. CDR3 sequence (DNA): TGTGCCAGCAGCTTAGCGGGAGGGTACTCTGGGGCCAACGTCCTGACTTTC.